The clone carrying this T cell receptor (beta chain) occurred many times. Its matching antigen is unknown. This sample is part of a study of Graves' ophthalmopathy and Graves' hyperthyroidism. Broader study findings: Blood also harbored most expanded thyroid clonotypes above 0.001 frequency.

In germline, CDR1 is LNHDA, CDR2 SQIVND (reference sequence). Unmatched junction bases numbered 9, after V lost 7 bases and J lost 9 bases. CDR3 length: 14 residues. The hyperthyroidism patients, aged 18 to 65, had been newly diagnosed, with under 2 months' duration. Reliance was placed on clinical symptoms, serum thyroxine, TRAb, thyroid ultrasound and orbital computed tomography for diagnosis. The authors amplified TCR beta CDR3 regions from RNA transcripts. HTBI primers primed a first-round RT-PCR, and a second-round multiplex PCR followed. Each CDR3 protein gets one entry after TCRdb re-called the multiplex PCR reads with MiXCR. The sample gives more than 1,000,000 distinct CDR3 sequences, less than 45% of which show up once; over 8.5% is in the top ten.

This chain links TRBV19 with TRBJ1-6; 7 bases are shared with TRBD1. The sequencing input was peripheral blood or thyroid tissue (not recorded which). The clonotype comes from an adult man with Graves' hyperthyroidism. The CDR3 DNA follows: TGTGCCAGTAAAGTCGGGACAGCAGCTTCACCCCTCCACTTT. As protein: CASKVGTAASPLHF.